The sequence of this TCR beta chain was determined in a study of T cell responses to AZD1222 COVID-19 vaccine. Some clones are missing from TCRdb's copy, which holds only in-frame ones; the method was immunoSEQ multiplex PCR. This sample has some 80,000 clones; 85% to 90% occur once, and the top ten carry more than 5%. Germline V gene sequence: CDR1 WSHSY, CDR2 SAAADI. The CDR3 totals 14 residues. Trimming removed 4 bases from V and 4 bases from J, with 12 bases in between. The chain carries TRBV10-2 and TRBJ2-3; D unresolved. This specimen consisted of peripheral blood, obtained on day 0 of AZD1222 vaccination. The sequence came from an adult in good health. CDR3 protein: CASSGFGQADTQYF. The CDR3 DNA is TGCGCCAGCAGTGGGTTTGGGCAGGCAGATACGCAGTATTTT.